This TCR beta chain was recorded in a study of blood T cell repertoires in COVID-19 (TCRdb year 2020). Regarding the research as a whole: The collaborator samples originated in the United States, Italy and Spain and spanned the acute and convalescent phases of COVID-19. The material from the prospective study consisted of cDNA or gDNA derived from T cells, B-cell-depleted T cells, or PBMCs. Sample metadata almost always included a de-identified subject ID, COVID-19 status, age in years and sex. Where HLA class I and class II types were available, the types were taken from metadata supplied by the sample provider, not from assay-based typing. Samples came from the ongoing ImmuneRACE study (first 160 participants) plus 1,254 subjects from 6 global collaborators. The repertoires were made available in a free public database intended to serve as a resource for research on the immune response to SARS-CoV-2. Deeply sampled blood TCRbeta repertoires from subjects exposed to, actively infected with, or recovered from COVID-19 were included in the dataset. Broader findings and caveats from the paper: The quantity of clinical and demographic metadata differed by source and by participant and was supplied without curation.

In regard to this clone: The target of this receptor is not known. Base qualities are not recorded, but no much larger clone differs from it by a single base.

V sheds 2 bases and J sheds 0 bases, leaving 8 bases between their ends. CDR1 LGHDT and CDR2 YNNKEL are derived from the germline V gene (reference sequence). Its CDR3 holds 15 amino acids, cysteine through phenylalanine. The sequence is cut down to CDR3 DNA, 45 bases in frame from base 1. The immunoSEQ Assay, a bias-controlled multiplex PCR, was used to amplify TCRbeta CDR3 regions from genomic DNA. The study's own analysis went as follows. Within the assay, amplification of reference gene primers was used to estimate how many nucleated cells each sample contained. To quantify the absolute abundance of each unique TCRbeta CDR3 rearrangement, sequence reads were collapsed and filtered. For each sample, productive Simpson clonality was calculated as the square root of Simpson's diversity index over productive rearrangements. Held by TCRdb, this immuneACCESS table contains in-frame sequences only and omits some clones. Under half of the omission traces to an unresolved V gene where checked; the cause of the rest is unknown. The D gene and trimming were derived from the DNA, and the V and J assignments and clone size from that table. For this sample there are about 440,000 clones; roughly 87% appear just once. The ten biggest clones cover under 0.7% of the sample.

In the prospective study, participants were roughly 18 to 100 years old, resided in about two dozen geographic areas of the United States, and were enrolled through a virtual design. To assign participants to cohorts, the prospective study relied on clinical history that participants themselves reported in a screening survey and a study questionnaire. Recovered participants in ImmuneRACE Cohort 3 were defined as having two consecutive negative NP/OP PCR tests, clearance from a healthcare professional, or resolution of symptoms. In the prospective study, mobile phlebotomists collected whole blood, serum and a nasopharyngeal or oropharyngeal swab from each participant. Participants in the prospective study had the option to provide additional blood draws and questionnaires over a 2-month period. Before DNA extraction, blood samples from the prospective study were shipped at room temperature or frozen.

Sequenced sample: PBMCs or T cells enriched from blood (not recorded which). The TCR originated in a man younger than 35 who had recovered from COVID-19. The rearranged segments are TRBV3-1 (or the pseudogene TRBV3-2) and TRBJ1-3; no D gene call is confident. Read as DNA, the sequence is TGTGCCAGCAGCCAACCGGGTAACTCTGGAAACACCATATATTTT. Translated, this is CASSQPGNSGNTIYF.